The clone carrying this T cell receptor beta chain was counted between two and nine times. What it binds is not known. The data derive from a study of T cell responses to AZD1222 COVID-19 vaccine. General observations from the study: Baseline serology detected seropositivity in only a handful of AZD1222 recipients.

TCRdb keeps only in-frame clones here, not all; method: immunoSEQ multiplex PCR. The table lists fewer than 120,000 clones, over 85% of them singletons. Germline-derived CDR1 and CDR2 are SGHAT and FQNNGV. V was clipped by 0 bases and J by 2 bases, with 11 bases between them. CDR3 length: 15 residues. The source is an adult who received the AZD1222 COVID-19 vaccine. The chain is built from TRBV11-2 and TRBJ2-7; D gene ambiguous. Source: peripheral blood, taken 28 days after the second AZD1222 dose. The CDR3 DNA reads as TGTGCCAGCAGCTTAGATTACCGGGCCCCCTACGAGCAGTACTTC. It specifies CASSLDYRAPYEQYF.